The clone carrying this TCR beta chain is a singleton in its sample. The data originate from a study of blood T cell repertoires in COVID-19. Generated by immunoSEQ multiplex PCR, the TCRdb table keeps only in-frame clones and is missing some. The sample contains 110,000 or so clones, about nine tenths of which appear only once. The CDR3 totals 15 residues. Germline CDR1 reads SGHTA; CDR2 reads FQGNSA. After removal of 1 base from V and 1 base from J, the junction contained 3 bases not matched to a gene. This clonotype originated in a man between 70 and 80 years old who had recovered from COVID-19. V usage is TRBV7-2 and J usage is TRBJ2-7, with 8 bases identical to TRBD1. Sequencing input: peripheral blood. CDR3 in amino acids: CASSLVRTGSYEQYF. CDR3 nucleotides: TGTGCCAGCAGCTTAGTTCGGACAGGGTCCTACGAGCAGTACTTC.